This TCR beta chain was obtained from a study of regulatory T cells in long-lasting Graves disease. Study outcomes and limitations: When disease was persistent, TRBV28, TRBJ1-2 and TRBJ2-5 were the favored segments. Persistent Graves' patients showed a TCR diversity that was lower than that of newly diagnosed ones. Only a small sample size was used, which may have cut accuracy.

Deletions cut 5 bases from V and 7 bases from J, with 18 bases between. The CDR3 is 14 amino acids. Germline V lookup: CDR1 DFQATT, CDR2 SNEGSKA (reference sequence). To make TCR beta libraries, researchers used iRepertoire HTBI primers and Arm-PCR of CDR3 regions. TCRdb reprocessed the multiplex PCR reads with MiXCR, giving one entry per CDR3 protein. The repertoire consists of a few hundred thousand distinct CDR3 sequences, with approximately 16% occurring once and the leading ten covering around 20%. Documented time point: newly diagnosed GD, antithyroid drugs for less than 3 months. From RNA extracted from PBMCs, the TCR library was made. Xi'an, China, was home to the endocrinology department that provided patients. This clonotype was found once. The antigen remains unidentified.

Here the sequenced sample was peripheral blood mononuclear cells (PBMCs), taken at new diagnosis, from a patient treated with antithyroid drugs. The chain combines TRBV20-1 with TRBJ2-1; TRBD2 is a possible D gene (5 bases). The TCR originated in a female donor with Graves disease. The CDR3 protein is CSADIARVRNEQFF. The CDR3 DNA is TGCAGTGCTGACATAGCGAGAGTGAGAAATGAGCAGTTCTTC.